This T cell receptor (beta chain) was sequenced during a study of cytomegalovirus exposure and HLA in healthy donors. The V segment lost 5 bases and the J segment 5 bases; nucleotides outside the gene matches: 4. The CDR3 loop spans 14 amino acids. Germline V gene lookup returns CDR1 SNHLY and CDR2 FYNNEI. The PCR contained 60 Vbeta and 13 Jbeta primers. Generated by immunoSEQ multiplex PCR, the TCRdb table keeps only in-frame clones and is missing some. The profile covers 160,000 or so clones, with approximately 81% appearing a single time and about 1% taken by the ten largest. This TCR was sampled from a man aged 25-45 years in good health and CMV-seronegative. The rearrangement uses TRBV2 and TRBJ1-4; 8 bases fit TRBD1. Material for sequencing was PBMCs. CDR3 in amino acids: CASSWDRQNEKLFF. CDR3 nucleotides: TGTGCCAGCAGTTGGGACAGGCAAAATGAAAAACTGTTTTTT.